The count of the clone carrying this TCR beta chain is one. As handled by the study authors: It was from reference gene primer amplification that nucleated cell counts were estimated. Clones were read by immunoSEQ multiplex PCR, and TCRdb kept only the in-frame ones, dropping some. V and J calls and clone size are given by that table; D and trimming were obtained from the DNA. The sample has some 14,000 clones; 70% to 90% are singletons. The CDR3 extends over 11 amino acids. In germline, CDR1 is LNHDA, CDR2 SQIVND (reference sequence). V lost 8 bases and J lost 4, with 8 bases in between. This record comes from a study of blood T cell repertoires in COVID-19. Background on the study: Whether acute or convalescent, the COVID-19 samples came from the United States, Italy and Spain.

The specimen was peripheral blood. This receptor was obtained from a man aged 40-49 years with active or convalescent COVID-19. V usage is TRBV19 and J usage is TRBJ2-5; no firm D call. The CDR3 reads CASERGETQYF. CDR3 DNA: TGTGCCAGTGAACGAGGAGAGACCCAGTACTTC.